This T cell receptor beta chain was retrieved from a study of CD8+CD57+ T cells in acquired aplastic anemia (dated by TCRdb to about 2018). About the investigation overall: DNA extracted from sorted CD4+ and CD8+ cells had a mean of roughly 3 ug, with a range of about 0.18 to 27.4 ug. A CD8+CD57+ expansion meant a frequency higher than the mean frequency seen in healthy subjects. Points the paper makes about the study in general: Patients and healthy controls showed no significant difference in CD8+ Simpson's diversity (P=0.060). Although 25 to 30 CD8+ CDR3 sequences were shared by patients and controls, these sequences appeared highly expressed in patients and within the immunodominant clones of patients.

TCR beta VDJ combination and CDR3 sequence profiling used genomic DNA as the template. An Illumina HiSeq 2000 was used for TCR repertoire sequencing. Concerning the study's data processing: Repertoire assessment relied on Simpson's diversity index, CDR3 size and DJ length profiles, and TRBV/TRBJ rearrangement plots. The most abundant DNA sequence in the deep sequencing data was defined as the immunodominant clone. CDR3 amino acid sequences were screened for sharing across subjects and compared with published repertoires and the VDJdb database. The raw public reads went through TCRdb reprocessing: fastp at Q25, MiXCR clone calling, in-frame beta chains kept. Here each entry gathers all rows of one CDR3 protein and keeps the most common genes and DNA. The authors' filters were not applied to this entry. This sample lists about 260,000 distinct CDR3 sequences; 65% to 90% were detected once. Approximately 40% of the sample is taken by the ten largest.

Expansion of CD8+CD57+ cells had been shown by flow cytometry in the patients chosen for sequencing. All patients had severe acquired aplastic anemia diagnosed by International Study of Aplastic Anemia and Agranulocytosis and Camitta criteria. Patients had received no therapy at the time of blood sampling. TCR repertoires of sorted CD4+ and CD8+ blood T cells from severe aplastic anemia patients and healthy subjects were deep-sequenced in the study. Patients were enrolled under clinicaltrials.gov protocols 00001620, 01623167, 00001397, 00071045, 00081523 and 00961064 in the USA. Ficoll-Paque density gradient centrifugation was used to isolate peripheral blood mononuclear cells. Before DNA extraction, CD4+ and CD8+ T cells were sorted by FACS or by magnetic beads. Of note for this clonotype: This clone's antigen is unknown. Base qualities were left out, and no much larger clone turns up one base away.

Via the germline V gene (reference sequence), CDR1 is SEHNR and CDR2 FQNEAQ. Trimming at the junction amounts to 3 bases on V and 8 bases on J, and the germline ends lie 13 bases apart. Taken from cysteine to phenylalanine, the CDR3 has 13 residues. The sequence is cut down to CDR3 DNA, 39 bases in frame from base 1. The clonotype was recovered from a human donor with aplastic anemia. This chain is built from TRBV7-9 and TRBJ1-2; the D gene cannot be named for sure. Sequenced: sorted CD4+, CD8+, or CD8+CD57+ T cells (not recorded which) from PBMCs. The DNA is as follows: TGTGCCAGCAGCTTCCCCCCCCCGTCCGGCTACACCTTC. It specifies CASSFPPPSGYTF.